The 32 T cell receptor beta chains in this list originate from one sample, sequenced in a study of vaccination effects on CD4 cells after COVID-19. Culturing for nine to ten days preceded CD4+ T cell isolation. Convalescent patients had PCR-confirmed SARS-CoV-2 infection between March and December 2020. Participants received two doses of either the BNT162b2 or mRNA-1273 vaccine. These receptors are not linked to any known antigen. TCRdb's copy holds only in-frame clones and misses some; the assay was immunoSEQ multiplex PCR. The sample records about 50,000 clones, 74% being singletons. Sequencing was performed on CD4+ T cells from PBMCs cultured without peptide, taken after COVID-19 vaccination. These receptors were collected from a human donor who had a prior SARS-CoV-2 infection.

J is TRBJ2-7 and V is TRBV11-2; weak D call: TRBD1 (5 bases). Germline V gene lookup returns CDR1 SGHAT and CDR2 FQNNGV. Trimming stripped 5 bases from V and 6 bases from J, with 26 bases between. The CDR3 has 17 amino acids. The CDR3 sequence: CASSPVGIGQGSSEQYF. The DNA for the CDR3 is TGTGCCAGCAGCCCAGTGGGTATCGGTCAGGGTAGTAGCGAGCAGTACTTC.

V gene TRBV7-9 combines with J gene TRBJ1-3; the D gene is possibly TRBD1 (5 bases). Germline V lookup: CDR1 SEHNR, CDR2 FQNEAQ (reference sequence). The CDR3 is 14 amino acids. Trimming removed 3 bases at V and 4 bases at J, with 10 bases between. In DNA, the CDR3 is TGTGCCAGCAGCTTGGGGGGGGACGGAAACACCATATATTTT. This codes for CASSLGGDGNTIYF.

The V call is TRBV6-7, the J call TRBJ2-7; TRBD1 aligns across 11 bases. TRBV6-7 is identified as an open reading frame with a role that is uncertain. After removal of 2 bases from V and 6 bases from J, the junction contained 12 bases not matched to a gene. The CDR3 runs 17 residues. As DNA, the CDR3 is TGTGCCAGCAGTTACCCGCGGGTGTGGACAGGGGGCGTCGAGCAGTACTTC. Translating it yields CASSYPRVWTGGVEQYF.

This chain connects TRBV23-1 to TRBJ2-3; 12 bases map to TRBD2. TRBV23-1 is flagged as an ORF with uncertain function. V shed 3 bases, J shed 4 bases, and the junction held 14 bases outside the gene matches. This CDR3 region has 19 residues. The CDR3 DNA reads TGCGCCAGCAGTCATTGCCTAGCGGGGGGGCCGAGCATTGCAGATACGCAGTATTTT. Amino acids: CASSHCLAGGPSIADTQYF.

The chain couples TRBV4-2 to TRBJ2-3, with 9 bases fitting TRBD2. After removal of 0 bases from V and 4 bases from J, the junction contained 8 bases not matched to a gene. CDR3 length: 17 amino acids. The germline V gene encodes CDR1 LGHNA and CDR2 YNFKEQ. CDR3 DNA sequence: TGTGCCAGCAGCCAAGATGGAGTTAGCGGGGGAGCAGATACGCAGTATTTT. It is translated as CASSQDGVSGGADTQYF.

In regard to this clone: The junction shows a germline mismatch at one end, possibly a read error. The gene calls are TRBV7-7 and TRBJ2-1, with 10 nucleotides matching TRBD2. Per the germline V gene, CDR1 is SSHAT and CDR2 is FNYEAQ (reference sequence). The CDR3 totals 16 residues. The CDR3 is CASSPTLAGVYNEQFF. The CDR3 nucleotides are TGTGCTAGCAGCCCGACCCTAGCGGGGGTATACAATGAGCAGTTCTTC.

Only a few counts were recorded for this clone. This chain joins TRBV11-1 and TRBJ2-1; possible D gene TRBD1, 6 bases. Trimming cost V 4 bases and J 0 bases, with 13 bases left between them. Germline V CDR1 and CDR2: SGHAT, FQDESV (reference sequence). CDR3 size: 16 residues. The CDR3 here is CASSSRGARSYNEQFF. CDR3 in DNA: TGTGCCAGCAGCTCCAGGGGCGCCCGCTCCTACAATGAGCAGTTCTTC.

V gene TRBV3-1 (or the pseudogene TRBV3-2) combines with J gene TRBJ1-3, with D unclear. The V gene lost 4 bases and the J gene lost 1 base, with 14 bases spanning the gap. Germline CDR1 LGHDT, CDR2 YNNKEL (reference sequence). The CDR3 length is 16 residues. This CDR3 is CASSLKSGSSGNTIYF. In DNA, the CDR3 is TGTGCCAGCAGCCTTAAGTCTGGGTCGTCTGGAAACACCATATATTTT.

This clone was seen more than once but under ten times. The CDR3 here is CASGRGRENSPLHF. In DNA form, the CDR3 reads TGTGCCAGCGGGCGGGGGAGGGAAAATTCACCCCTCCACTTT. This chain uses TRBV7-9 with TRBJ1-6; a weak D match, TRBD1 (5 bases). CDR1 SEHNR and CDR2 FQNEAQ come from the germline V gene (reference sequence). This CDR3 region has 14 residues. V was clipped by 8 bases and J by 7 bases, with 15 bases between them.

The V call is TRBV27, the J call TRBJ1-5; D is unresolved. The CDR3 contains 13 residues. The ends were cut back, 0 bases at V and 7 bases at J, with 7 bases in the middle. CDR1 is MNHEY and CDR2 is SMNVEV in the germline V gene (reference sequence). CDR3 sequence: CASSLSQAQPQHF. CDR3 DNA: TGTGCCAGCAGTTTATCTCAGGCCCAGCCCCAGCATTTT.

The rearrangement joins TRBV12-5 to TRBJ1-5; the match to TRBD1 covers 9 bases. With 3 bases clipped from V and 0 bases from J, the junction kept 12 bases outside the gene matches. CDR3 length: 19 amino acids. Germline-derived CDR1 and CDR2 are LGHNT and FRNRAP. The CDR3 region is CASGLLEIQGAISNQPQHF. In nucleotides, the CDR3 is TGTGCTAGTGGTTTATTAGAGATACAGGGGGCAATTAGCAATCAGCCCCAGCATTTT. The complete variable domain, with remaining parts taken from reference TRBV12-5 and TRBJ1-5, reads DARVTQTPRHKVTEMGQEVTMRCQPILGHNTVFWYRQTMMQGLELLAYFRNRAPLDDSGMPKDRFSAEMPDATLATLKIQPSEPRDSAVYFCASGLLEIQGAISNQPQHFGDGTRLSIL.

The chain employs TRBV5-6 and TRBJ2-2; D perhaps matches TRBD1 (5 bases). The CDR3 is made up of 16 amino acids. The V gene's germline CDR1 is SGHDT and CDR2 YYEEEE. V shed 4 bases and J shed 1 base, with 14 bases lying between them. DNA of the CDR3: TGTGCCAGCAGCATCCAGACAGCGCTGAACACCGGGGAGCTGTTTTTT. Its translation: CASSIQTALNTGELFF.

Here the CDR3 DNA reads TGTGCCAGCAGCCAAGAGCTGGGCAGGGGAGGTTCAACTAATGAAAAACTGTTTTTT. Protein product: CASSQELGRGGSTNEKLFF. The chain has TRBV4-2 and TRBJ1-4, with a possible D match to TRBD1 (6 bases). Trimming took 0 bases from V and 0 from J, leaving 17 bases between them. The CDR3 loop spans 19 amino acids. Germline assignment: CDR1 LGHNA and CDR2 YNFKEQ.

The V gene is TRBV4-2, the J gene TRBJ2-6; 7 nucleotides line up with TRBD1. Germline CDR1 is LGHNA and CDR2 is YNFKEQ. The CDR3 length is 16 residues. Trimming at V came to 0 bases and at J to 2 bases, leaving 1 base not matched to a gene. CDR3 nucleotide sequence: TGTGCCAGCAGCCAAGAGACAGGGACTGGGGCCAACGTCCTGACTTTC. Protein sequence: CASSQETGTGANVLTF.

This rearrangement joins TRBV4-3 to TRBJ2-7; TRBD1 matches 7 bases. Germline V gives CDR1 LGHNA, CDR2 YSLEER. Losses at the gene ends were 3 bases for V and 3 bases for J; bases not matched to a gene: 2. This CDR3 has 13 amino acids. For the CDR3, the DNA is TGCGCCAGCAGCCAGGGACAGCTCTACGAGCAGTACTTC. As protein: CASSQGQLYEQYF.

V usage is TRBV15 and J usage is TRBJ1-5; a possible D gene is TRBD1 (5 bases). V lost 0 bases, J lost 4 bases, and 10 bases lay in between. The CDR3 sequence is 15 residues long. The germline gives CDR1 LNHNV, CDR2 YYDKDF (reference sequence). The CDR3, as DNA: TGTGCCACCAGCAGAGAGACAGTTCGAAATCAGCCCCAGCATTTT. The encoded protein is CATSRETVRNQPQHF. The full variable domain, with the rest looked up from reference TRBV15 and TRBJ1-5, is DAMVIQNPRYQVTQFGKPVTLSCSQTLNHNVMYWYQQKSSQAPKLLFHYYDKDFNNEADTPDNFQSRRPNTSFCFLDIRSPGLGDTAMYLCATSRETVRNQPQHFGDGTRLSIL.

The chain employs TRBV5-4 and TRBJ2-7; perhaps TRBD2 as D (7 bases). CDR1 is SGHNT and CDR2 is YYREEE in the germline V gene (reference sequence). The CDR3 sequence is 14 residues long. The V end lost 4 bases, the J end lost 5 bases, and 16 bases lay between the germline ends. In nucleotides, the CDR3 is TGTGCCAGCAGCCCAAGGGGGGGGCTTGACGAGCAGTACTTC. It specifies CASSPRGGLDEQYF. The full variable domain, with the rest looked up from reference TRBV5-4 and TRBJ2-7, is ETGVTQSPTHLIKTRGQQVTLRCSSQSGHNTVSWYQQALGQGPQFIFQYYREEENGRGNFPPRFSGLQFPNYSSELNVNALELDDSALYLCASSPRGGLDEQYFGPGTRLTVT.

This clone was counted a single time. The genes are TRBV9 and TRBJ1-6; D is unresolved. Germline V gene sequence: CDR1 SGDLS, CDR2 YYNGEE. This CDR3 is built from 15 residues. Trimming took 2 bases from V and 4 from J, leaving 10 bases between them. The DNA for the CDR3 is TGTGCCAGCAGCGTGGCCCCCCTTTATAATTCACCCCTCCACTTT. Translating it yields CASSVAPLYNSPLHF. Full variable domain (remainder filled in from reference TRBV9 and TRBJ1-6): DSGVTQTPKHLITATGQRVTLRCSPRSGDLSVYWYQQSLDQGLQFLIQYYNGEERAKGNILERFSAQQFPDLHSELNLSSLELGDSALYFCASSVAPLYNSPLHFGNGTRLTVT.

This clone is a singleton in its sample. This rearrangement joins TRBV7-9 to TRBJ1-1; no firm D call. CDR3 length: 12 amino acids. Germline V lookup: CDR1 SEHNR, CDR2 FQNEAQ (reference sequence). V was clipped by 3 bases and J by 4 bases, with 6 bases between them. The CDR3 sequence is CASSFAGTEAFF. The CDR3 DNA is TGTGCCAGCAGCTTTGCGGGCACTGAAGCTTTCTTT.

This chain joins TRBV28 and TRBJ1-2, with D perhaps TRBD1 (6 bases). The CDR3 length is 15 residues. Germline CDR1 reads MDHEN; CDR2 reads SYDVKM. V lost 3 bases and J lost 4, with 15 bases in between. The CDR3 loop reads CASSLGGRLAYGYTF. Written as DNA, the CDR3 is TGTGCCAGCAGTTTGGGGGGCAGACTCGCCTATGGCTACACCTTC.

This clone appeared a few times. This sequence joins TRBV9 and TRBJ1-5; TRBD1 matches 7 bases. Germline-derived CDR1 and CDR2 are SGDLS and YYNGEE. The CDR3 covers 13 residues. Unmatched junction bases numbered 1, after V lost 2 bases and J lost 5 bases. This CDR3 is CASSVTGDQPQHF. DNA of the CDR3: TGTGCCAGCAGCGTTACAGGGGATCAGCCCCAGCATTTT.

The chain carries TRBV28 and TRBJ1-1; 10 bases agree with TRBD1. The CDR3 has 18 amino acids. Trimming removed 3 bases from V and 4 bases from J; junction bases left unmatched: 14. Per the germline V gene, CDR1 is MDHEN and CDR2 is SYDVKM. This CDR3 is CASSFLGQGLSWGTEAFF. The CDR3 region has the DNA TGTGCCAGCAGTTTTTTGGGACAGGGGCTCTCTTGGGGCACTGAAGCTTTCTTT.

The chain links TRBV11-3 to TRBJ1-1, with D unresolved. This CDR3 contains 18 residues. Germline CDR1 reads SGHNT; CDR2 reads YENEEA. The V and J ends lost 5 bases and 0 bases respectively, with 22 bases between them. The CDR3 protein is CASSRQGSWGEMNTEAFF. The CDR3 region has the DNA TGTGCCAGCAGCCGCCAAGGTTCGTGGGGAGAAATGAACACTGAAGCTTTCTTT.

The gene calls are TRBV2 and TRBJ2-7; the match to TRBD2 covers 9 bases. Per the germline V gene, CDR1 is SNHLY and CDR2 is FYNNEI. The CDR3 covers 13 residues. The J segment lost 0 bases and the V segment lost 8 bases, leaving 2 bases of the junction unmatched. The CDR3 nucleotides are TGTGCCAGCGTTAGCGGGAGCTCCTACGAGCAGTACTTC. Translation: CASVSGSSYEQYF.

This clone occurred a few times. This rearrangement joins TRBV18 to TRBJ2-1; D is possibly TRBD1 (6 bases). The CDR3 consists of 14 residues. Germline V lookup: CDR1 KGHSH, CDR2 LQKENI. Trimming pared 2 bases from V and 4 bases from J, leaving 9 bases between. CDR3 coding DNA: TGTGCCAGCTCACCAGGGGGCGGGTACAATGAGCAGTTCTTC. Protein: CASSPGGGYNEQFF.

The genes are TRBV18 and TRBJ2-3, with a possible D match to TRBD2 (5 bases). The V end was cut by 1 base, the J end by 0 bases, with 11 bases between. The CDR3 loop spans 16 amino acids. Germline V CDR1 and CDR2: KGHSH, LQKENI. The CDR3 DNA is TGTGCCAGCTCACCACTGAGGGAAATAAGCACAGATACGCAGTATTTT. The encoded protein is CASSPLREISTDTQYF.

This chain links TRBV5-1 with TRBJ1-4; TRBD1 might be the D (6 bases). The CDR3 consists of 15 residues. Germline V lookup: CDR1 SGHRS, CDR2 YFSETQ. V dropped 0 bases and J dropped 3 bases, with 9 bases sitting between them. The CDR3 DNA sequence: TGCGCCAGCAGCTTGGGGGGGGCGGCTAATGAAAAACTGTTTTTT. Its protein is CASSLGGAANEKLFF.

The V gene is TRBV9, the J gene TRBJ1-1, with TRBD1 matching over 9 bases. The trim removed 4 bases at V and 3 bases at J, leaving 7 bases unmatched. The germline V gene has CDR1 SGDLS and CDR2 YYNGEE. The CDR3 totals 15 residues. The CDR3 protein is CASSRRQGVDTEAFF. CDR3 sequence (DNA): TGTGCCAGCAGCCGCAGACAGGGGGTGGACACTGAAGCTTTCTTT.

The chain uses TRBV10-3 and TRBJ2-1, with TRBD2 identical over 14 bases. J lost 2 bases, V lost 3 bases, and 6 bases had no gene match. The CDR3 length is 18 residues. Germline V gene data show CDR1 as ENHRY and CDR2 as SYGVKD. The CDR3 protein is CAISDRGLAGAAYNEQFF. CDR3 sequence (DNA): TGTGCCATCAGTGATAGGGGACTAGCGGGAGCCGCCTACAATGAGCAGTTCTTC.

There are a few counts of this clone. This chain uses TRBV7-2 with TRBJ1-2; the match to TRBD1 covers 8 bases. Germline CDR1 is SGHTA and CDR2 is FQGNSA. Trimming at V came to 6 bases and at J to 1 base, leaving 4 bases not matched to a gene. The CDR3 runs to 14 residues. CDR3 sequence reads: CASRTGVRNYGYTF. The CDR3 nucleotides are TGTGCCAGCAGGACAGGGGTTCGTAACTATGGCTACACCTTC.

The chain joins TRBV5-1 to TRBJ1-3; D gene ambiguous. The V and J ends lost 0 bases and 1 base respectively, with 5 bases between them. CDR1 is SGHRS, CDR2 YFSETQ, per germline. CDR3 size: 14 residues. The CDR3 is CASSLDLSGNTIYF. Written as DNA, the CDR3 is TGCGCCAGCAGCTTGGATCTTTCTGGAAACACCATATATTTT.

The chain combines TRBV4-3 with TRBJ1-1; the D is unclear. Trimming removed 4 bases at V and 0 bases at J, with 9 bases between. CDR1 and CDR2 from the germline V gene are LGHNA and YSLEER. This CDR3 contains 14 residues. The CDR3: CASSLRTVNTEAFF. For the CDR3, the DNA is TGCGCCAGCAGCCTAAGGACGGTGAACACTGAAGCTTTCTTT.